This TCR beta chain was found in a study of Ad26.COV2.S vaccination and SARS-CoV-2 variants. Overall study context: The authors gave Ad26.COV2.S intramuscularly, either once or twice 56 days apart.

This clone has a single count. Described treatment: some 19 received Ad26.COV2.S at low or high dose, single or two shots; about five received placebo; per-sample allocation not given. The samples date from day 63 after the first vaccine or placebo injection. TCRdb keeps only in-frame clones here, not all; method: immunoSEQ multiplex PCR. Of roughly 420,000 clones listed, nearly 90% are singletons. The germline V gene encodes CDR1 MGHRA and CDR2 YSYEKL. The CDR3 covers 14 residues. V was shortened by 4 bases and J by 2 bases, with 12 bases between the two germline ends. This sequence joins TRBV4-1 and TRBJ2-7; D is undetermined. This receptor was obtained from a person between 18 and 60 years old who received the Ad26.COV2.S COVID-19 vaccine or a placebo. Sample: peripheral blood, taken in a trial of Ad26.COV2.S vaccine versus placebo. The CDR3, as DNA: TGCGCCAGCAGCCCCAGCACTGAGACCTACGAGCAGTACTTC. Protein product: CASSPSTETYEQYF.